The 7 T cell receptor beta chains in this list originate from one sample, sequenced in a study of identical twins. A single record per CDR3 protein comes from TCRdb applying MiXCR to the 5' RACE reads. The sample consists of 350,000 to 500,000 distinct CDR3 sequences, about 18% of them appearing once. The sample was naive T cells sorted from blood. The receptors stem from a man aged 45-65 years in good health.

The V and J genes are TRBV9 and TRBJ2-5; D is undetermined. CDR1 is SGDLS and CDR2 is YYNGEE in the germline V gene. The CDR3 is 16 amino acids. The V end lost 4 bases, the J end lost 2 bases, and 18 bases lay between the germline ends. Here the CDR3 DNA reads TGTGCCAGCAGCAGTTTTCTGACGACCCCACAAGAGACCCAGTACTTC. Amino acids: CASSSFLTTPQETQYF.

On this clonotype itself: One base away lies a much larger clone, so this may be a sequencing read error. The chain is built from TRBV18 and TRBJ2-3; no reliable D call. Germline CDR1 is KGHSH and CDR2 is LQKENI. The CDR3 is 14 residues long. Trimming removed 6 bases from V and 0 bases from J, with 10 bases in between. The CDR3 protein is CASSKIRSTDTQYF. The CDR3 bases are TGTGCCAGCTCCAAAATTAGGAGCACAGATACGCAGTATTTT. Combining the CDR3 with reference TRBV18 and TRBJ2-3 gives the whole variable domain NAGVMQNPRHLVRRRGQEARLRCSPMKGHSHVYWYRQLPEEGLKFMVYLQKENIIDESGMPKERFSAEFPKEGPSILRIQQVVRGDSAAYFCASSKIRSTDTQYFGPGTRLTVL.

This chain uses TRBV14 with TRBJ2-5; 10 nucleotides line up with TRBD2. This CDR3 has 16 residues. Germline CDR1 and CDR2: SGHDN and FVKESK. V dropped 1 base and J dropped 1; count of bases not matched to a gene: 3. CDR3 DNA: TGTGCCAGCAGCCAAGGAATAGCGGGAGGCCAAGAGACCCAGTACTTC. This encodes CASSQGIAGGQETQYF.

This clonotype was detected a few times. CDR3 DNA: TGCAGTGCTTATGACAGGGGGCATGTTCAGCCCCAGCATTTT. Translation: CSAYDRGHVQPQHF. The gene calls are TRBV20-1 and TRBJ1-5; 10 positions agree with TRBD1. Germline values: CDR1 DFQATT, CDR2 SNEGSKA (reference sequence). The CDR3 is made up of 14 amino acids. V lost 5 bases, J lost 6 bases, and 7 bases stayed unmatched.

The rearrangement links TRBV2 to TRBJ2-7; D gene ambiguous. Germline lookup yields CDR1 SNHLY and CDR2 FYNNEI. Trimming pared 3 bases from V and 3 bases from J, leaving 18 bases between. This CDR3 has 16 residues. For the CDR3, the DNA is TGTGCCAGCAGTGACCTCTCCGACCGGACGTACTACGAGCAGTACTTC. This translates into CASSDLSDRTYYEQYF. The complete variable domain, with remaining parts taken from reference TRBV2 and TRBJ2-7, reads EPEVTQTPSHQVTQMGQEVILRCVPISNHLYFYWYRQILGQKVEFLVSFYNNEISEKSEIFDDQFSVERPDGSNFTLKIRSTKLEDSAMYFCASSDLSDRTYYEQYFGPGTRLTVT.

This clonotype has only a few counts. The chain is built from TRBV27 and TRBJ2-7; tentative D call: TRBD1 (6 bases). V lost 2 bases, J lost 1 base, and 9 bases lay in between. The CDR3 totals 14 residues. Germline lookup yields CDR1 MNHEY and CDR2 SMNVEV (reference sequence). The CDR3 sequence: CASSLAGESYEQYF. In DNA form, the CDR3 reads TGTGCCAGCAGTTTAGCAGGGGAGTCCTACGAGCAGTACTTC.

This clonotype was counted at least ten times. This rearrangement joins TRBV19 to TRBJ1-1; 12 bases match TRBD1. Germline CDR1 reads LNHDA; CDR2 reads SQIVND (reference sequence). V was clipped by 3 bases and J by 4 bases; unmatched bases: 9. The CDR3 length is 17 residues. In DNA, the CDR3 is TGTGCCAGTAGTATTGGCCTGGGACAGGGGGCCGGCACTGAAGCTTTCTTT. The encoded protein is CASSIGLGQGAGTEAFF. Full variable domain (outside the CDR3, taken from reference TRBV19 and TRBJ1-1): DGGITQSPKYLFRKEGQNVTLSCEQNLNHDAMYWYRQDPGQGLRLIYYSQIVNDFQKGDIAEGYSVSREKKESFPLTVTSAQKNPTAFYLCASSIGLGQGAGTEAFFGQGTRLTVV.